Listed below are T cell receptor beta chains from one sample, sequenced in a study of shared clonotypes between healthy human individuals. The data were produced by immunoSEQ multiplex PCR, yet TCRdb's version contains in-frame clones alone and is incomplete. The table includes about 2.1 million clones, about 92% detected once. Specimen: naive CD8+ T cells from PBMCs. The receptors originated from a man between 18 and 29 years old in good health. Some clones in this sample may be carry-over from other donors' samples. CDR3s include the opening cysteine and the closing phenylalanine or tryptophan. The D gene is left open where the match is weak. Where a row states a size, it is once, few, many or the class of an expanded clone; other rows omit it.

CDR3,DNA,size,V,J,D
CSVVRGDTNTGELFF,TGCAGCGTTGTCAGGGGCGATACGAACACCGGGGAGCTGTTTTTT,.,TRBV29-1,TRBJ2-2,.
CASSLVNNILGVYTGELFF,TGTGCCAGCAGCTTAGTCAACAATATTTTGGGGGTATACACCGGGGAGCTGTTTTTT,once,TRBV7-2,TRBJ2-2,.
CAWSVRGGSTDTQYF,TGTGCCTGGAGTGTACGGGGCGGGAGCACAGATACGCAGTATTTT,.,TRBV30,TRBJ2-3,.
CASSSLPGNQPQHF,TGTGCCAGCAGCTCTCTGCCGGGAAATCAGCCCCAGCATTTT,.,TRBV5-5,TRBJ1-5,.
CASSLSDRGRTYNEQFF,TGTGCCAGCAGTTTGTCCGACAGGGGGCGAACCTACAATGAGCAGTTCTTC,.,TRBV28,TRBJ2-1,TRBD1
CASSVTRVYEQYF,TGCGCCAGCAGTGTCACCAGAGTCTACGAGCAGTACTTC,.,TRBV10-2,TRBJ2-7,.
CASSQEDWTGQYF,TGCGCCAGCAGCCAAGAGGATTGGACGGGACAGTACTTC,.,TRBV4-1,TRBJ2-7,.
CASSLYGTTYNEQFF,TGTGCCAGCAGTTTATACGGGACTACATACAATGAGCAGTTCTTC,.,TRBV28,TRBJ2-1,TRBD2
CASRGGRGEDEQFF,TGTGCCAGCAGGGGCGGGAGAGGCGAGGATGAGCAGTTCTTC,.,TRBV25-1,TRBJ2-1,TRBD2
CASSQGAGETNEKLFF,TGCGCCAGCAGCCAAGGCGCAGGAGAAACTAATGAAAAACTGTTTTTT,.,TRBV4-1,TRBJ1-4,.